This TCR beta chain was retrieved from a study of T cell responses to AZD1222 COVID-19 vaccine. Study-level results: Clonal diversity was possibly underestimated, and white British individuals and females predominated among donors. Spike-specific TCR depth and breadth grew after two AZD1222 doses. All repertoire sampling was performed exclusively after the peak T cell response.

Remarks on this clone: The antigen remains undetermined.

The CDR3 loop spans 13 amino acids. Trimming took off 3 bases at V and 9 bases at J, with 13 bases between the two ends. The repertoire was sequenced with immunoSEQ multiplex PCR; TCRdb's copy has only in-frame clones and lacks some. Of roughly 93,000 clones listed, over 85% are singletons. The sequence was obtained from an adult in good health. The gene calls are TRBV12-3 or TRBV12-4 and TRBJ2-3; no definite D call. This material consisted of peripheral blood, taken on day 0 of MenACWY control vaccination. CDR3 nucleotide sequence: TGTGCCAGCAGTTTTAGCTCTATCGGGACGCAGTATTTT. Translating gives CASSFSSIGTQYF.